The rows below give T cell receptor beta chains drawn from one sample of a study of long-term antiretroviral therapy in people with HIV. Assay used: immunoSEQ multiplex PCR; TCRdb lists only in-frame clones, some missing. The sample comprises about 28,000 clones, approximately 90% of which are singletons, and around 3.3% rests with the top ten. The source was unsorted PBMCs, collected 1.8 years after starting antiretroviral therapy. The receptors were sampled from a woman younger than 30 with HIV. Each CDR3 is given with its conserved first and last residue. The D gene is left open where the match is weak. The size field is filled for only some rows; it gives once, few, many or a size class.

J gene	V gene	CDR3 length	clone size	D gene	CDR3 DNA	CDR3 protein
TRBJ1-4	TRBV15	15	-	-	TGTGCCACCAGCAGAGACCGGGGGTATAATGAAAAACTGTTTTTT	CATSRDRGYNEKLFF
TRBJ2-1	TRBV28	13	-	-	TGTGCCAGCGGACGGACGGATTACAATGAGCAGTTCTTC	CASGRTDYNEQFF
TRBJ2-5	TRBV15	15	-	-	TGTGCCACCAACACCCCGGACAGATTTGAAGAGACCCAGTACTTC	CATNTPDRFEETQYF
TRBJ1-1	TRBV9	14	-	-	TGTGCCAGCAGCGCCGTAGCATCCAAAACTGAAGCTTTCTTT	CASSAVASKTEAFF
TRBJ1-5	TRBV19	15	-	TRBD1	TGTGCCAGTACTACACCGGGACAGGGAACGCAGCCCCAGCATTTT	CASTTPGQGTQPQHF
TRBJ2-7	TRBV13	14	-	TRBD1	TGTGCCAGCAGCGCGGGACAGGGAGTCAACGAGCAGTACTTC	CASSAGQGVNEQYF
TRBJ1-2	TRBV9	13	-	-	TGTGCCAGCAGCGTAGGGGCAGGGCCTGGCTACACCTTC	CASSVGAGPGYTF
TRBJ2-6	TRBV7-2	15	-	-	TGTGCCAGCAGCTCCCCCGGCACTGGGGCCAACGTCCTGACTTTC	CASSSPGTGANVLTF
TRBJ2-1	TRBV10-3	11	-	-	TGTGCCATCAGTGGGTTGAATGAGCAGTTCTTC	CAISGLNEQFF
TRBJ2-1	TRBV9	15	-	-	TGTGCCAGCAGCGTCCAGGGAGGTGGCTACAATGAGCAGTTCTTC	CASSVQGGGYNEQFF
TRBJ2-2	TRBV4-3	15	-	TRBD1	TGCGCCAGCAGCCAAGAGAGGACAGGCACCGGGGAGCTGTTTTTT	CASSQERTGTGELFF
TRBJ2-2	TRBV2	15	-	TRBD2	TGTGCCAGCAGTGAACTAGCGGGAGCCGTCGGGGAGCTGTTTTTT	CASSELAGAVGELFF
TRBJ1-1	TRBV29-1	14	-	-	TGCAGCGTTGAAGGGGGCCTCATGAACACTGAAGCTTTCTTT	CSVEGGLMNTEAFF
TRBJ2-3	TRBV5-1	15	once	TRBD2	TGCGCCAGCAGCCAAAGCGGGGGAAGCACAGATACGCAGTATTTT	CASSQSGGSTDTQYF
TRBJ2-5	TRBV7-8	16	-	TRBD1	TGTGCCAGCAGCTTAATAGGGACAGGGGGTGAGGAGACCCAGTACTTC	CASSLIGTGGEETQYF
TRBJ2-2	TRBV19	16	-	-	TGTGCCAGTAGTGTTGACACTATCCGACGGACCGGGGAGCTGTTTTTT	CASSVDTIRRTGELFF
TRBJ2-7	TRBV18	13	-	-	TGTGCCAGCTCACCCCCGAACCGTGCTCAGCAGTACTTC	CASSPPNRAQQYF
TRBJ2-1	TRBV7-3	15	-	TRBD1	TGTGCCAGCAGCTCCGGGACAGTCTCCACCAATGAGCAGTTCTTC	CASSSGTVSTNEQFF
TRBJ1-3	TRBV15	14	-	-	TGTGCCACCAGCAGCCTAGGCTCTGGAAACACCATATATTTT	CATSSLGSGNTIYF
TRBJ1-2	TRBV4-3	15	-	-	TGCGCCAGCAGCCAAGATCAAGGGTGGGATCGGGGCTACACCTTC	CASSQDQGWDRGYTF
TRBJ2-1	TRBV7-3	16	-	-	TGTGCCAGCAGCTTAAGCAGGGGGGCAGGATACGATGAGCAGTTCTTC	CASSLSRGAGYDEQFF
TRBJ2-2	TRBV19	16	few	-	TGTGCCAGTAGTCCGGGACGGATACTGAACACCGGGGAGCTGTTTTTT	CASSPGRILNTGELFF
TRBJ1-5	TRBV7-2	18	-	-	TGTGCCAGCAGCTCCCCTAACAAAAGTCCCCGTGACAATCAGCCCCAGCATTTT	CASSSPNKSPRDNQPQHF
TRBJ2-4	TRBV5-1	16	-	-	TGCGCCAGCAGCCCAGGCCCCCGGGTGGACCAAAACATTCAGTACTTC	CASSPGPRVDQNIQYF
TRBJ1-1	TRBV4-3	16	-	TRBD1	TGCGCCAGCAGCCTCGGGACAGGGGGCAGGAACACTGAAGCTTTCTTT	CASSLGTGGRNTEAFF
TRBJ2-7	TRBV28	15	-	TRBD2	TGTGCCAGCAGCCGTAGCGGGATCTACTCCTACGAGCAGTACTTC	CASSRSGIYSYEQYF
TRBJ1-2	TRBV7-9	12	-	-	TGTGCCAGCAGTTCGGACAGCTATGGCTACACCTTC	CASSSDSYGYTF
TRBJ2-5	TRBV7-9	18	-	-	TGTGCCAGCCGTGGGTGGTCCCCGGGAGTTAACCCCCAAGAGACCCAGTACTTC	CASRGWSPGVNPQETQYF
TRBJ1-2	TRBV28	12	-	-	TGTGCCAGCATCTTCCCCCCAGGGAACTACACCTTC	CASIFPPGNYTF
TRBJ2-3	TRBV4-3	15	-	-	TGCGCCAGCAGCCTACTCCCCGTACAGACCTCTACGCAGTATTTT	CASSLLPVQTSTQYF
TRBJ1-2	TRBV11-2	10	-	-	TGTGCCAGCAGCGGGGAAGGCTACACCTTC	CASSGEGYTF
TRBJ2-7	TRBV7-2	18	-	TRBD2	TGTGCCAGCAGCTTAGCGCGTACTAGCGGGTTCCCAGCCTACGAGCAGTACTTC	CASSLARTSGFPAYEQYF
TRBJ1-1	TRBV28	15	-	TRBD1	TGTGCCAGCAGTCTCGGACAGGGGATTGACACTGAAGCTTTCTTT	CASSLGQGIDTEAFF
TRBJ2-7	TRBV28	16	-	-	TGTGCCAGCAGTCTATGGGACGGGCCCATACTCTACGAGCAGTACTTC	CASSLWDGPILYEQYF
TRBJ2-7	TRBV11-2	12	once	-	TGTGCCAGCAGCTCGGGACGAATCGAGCAGTACTTC	CASSSGRIEQYF
TRBJ2-3	TRBV9	11	-	-	TGTGCCAGCAGTGCGCGAGATACGCAGTATTTT	CASSARDTQYF
TRBJ2-3	TRBV6-5	13	-	-	TGTGCCAGCAGTTACTCTTTAGCAGATACGCAGTATTTT	CASSYSLADTQYF
TRBJ1-1	TRBV18	14	few	-	TGTGCCAGCTCACTAAGGGACGGCAACACTGAAGCTTTCTTT	CASSLRDGNTEAFF
TRBJ1-5	TRBV15	14	few	-	TGTGCCACCAGCAGAGATACCCGCGGGCAGCCCCAGCATTTT	CATSRDTRGQPQHF
TRBJ2-7	TRBV4-2	13	-	-	TGTGCCAGCAGTGAAGGACGATACTACGAGCAGTACTTC	CASSEGRYYEQYF
TRBJ1-5	TRBV7-2	16	once	-	TGTGCCAGCAGCTTAAGGACAAGGGTAGGCAATCAGCCCCAGCATTTT	CASSLRTRVGNQPQHF
TRBJ2-3	TRBV7-2	15	-	TRBD2	TGTGCCAGCAGCTTGACTAGCGGTCGCGTAGATACGCAGTATTTT	CASSLTSGRVDTQYF
TRBJ2-1	TRBV21-1	17	-	-	TGTGCCAGCAGCAAAGGTGTCCACGGTAACCCATCGGATGAGCAGTTCTTC	CASSKGVHGNPSDEQFF
TRBJ1-2	TRBV21-1	15	-	-	TGTGCCAGCAGCAAAAGCAAGCAGGGGCGAGGTGGCTACACCTTC	CASSKSKQGRGGYTF
TRBJ2-3	TRBV4-2	15	-	-	TGTGCCAGCAGCCAACCGACAGAGCCCACAGATACGCAGTATTTT	CASSQPTEPTDTQYF
TRBJ1-1	TRBV10-2	14	-	-	TGCGCCAGCAGTGAGAACAGCCTGAACACTGAAGCTTTCTTT	CASSENSLNTEAFF
TRBJ2-5	TRBV4-1	16	once	TRBD2	TGCGCCAGCAGCCAAGAGGATAGCGGGGGGGGAGAGACCCAGTACTTC	CASSQEDSGGGETQYF
TRBJ2-3	TRBV5-4	12	-	-	TGTGCCAGCAGCTTGGACACAGATACGCAGTATTTT	CASSLDTDTQYF
TRBJ2-3	TRBV19	13	-	TRBD1	TGTGCCAGCTTACAGGGGGCCACAGATACGCAGTATTTT	CASLQGATDTQYF
TRBJ2-7	TRBV9	13	once	-	TGTGCCAGCAGCAAGGACGGATCCTACGAGCAGTACTTC	CASSKDGSYEQYF
TRBJ2-3	TRBV6-5	11	-	TRBD1	TGTGCGACCCAGGGGGTGGATACGCAGTATTTT	CATQGVDTQYF
TRBJ1-1	TRBV28	14	-	TRBD1	TGTGCCAGCAGTACGACAGGGGGCTTCACTGAAGCTTTCTTT	CASSTTGGFTEAFF